This paragraph reports one T cell receptor (beta chain). This CDR3 spans 15 amino acids. Germline CDR1 is MDHEN and CDR2 is SYDVKM. With 6 bases removed from V and 0 bases from J, the gap between germline ends came to 14 bases. This entry is derived from a study of blood T cells in healthy people across ages. A J-beta primer mix and a sample-barcoded 5' primer were used in a second PCR of about 6 to 12 cycles. TCRdb reprocessed the 5' RACE reads with MiXCR, giving one entry per CDR3 protein. The sample contains more than 1,400,000 distinct CDR3 sequences, approximately 40% of which appear only once. Donors were systemically healthy Caucasian individuals from Russia aged about 6 to 95 years. Samples had at least 6 million PBMCs isolated from them.

The clonotype originates from a woman in her late teens or twenties in good health. Material: blood. The rearrangement links TRBV28 to TRBJ1-2; D might be TRBD1 (5 bases). The CDR3 sequence: CASRVGGTANYGYTF. CDR3 nucleotides: TGTGCCAGCAGGGTCGGGGGGACGGCTAACTATGGCTACACCTTC.